A single sample gave rise to the 5 T cell receptor beta chains below, sequenced in a study of blood T cell repertoires in COVID-19. Using immunoSEQ multiplex PCR, the repertoire was profiled, and TCRdb retains in-frame clones only, with some absent. The sample has around 200,000 clones, about nine tenths seen once. Sequencing was performed on PBMCs or T cells enriched from blood (not recorded which). The receptors were gathered from a man aged 30 to 45 who had recovered from COVID-19.

The J gene is TRBJ1-2, the V gene TRBV2; 8 bases map to TRBD1. V trimming: 4 bases; J trimming: 8 bases; junction bases outside the gene matches: 6. The CDR3 length is 13 residues. Germline CDR1 is SNHLY and CDR2 is FYNNEI. CDR3 nucleotides: TGTGCCAGCAGTGGACAGGGGTTGGGCGGCTACACCTTC. It yields the protein CASSGQGLGGYTF.

V usage is TRBV18 and J usage is TRBJ1-1; D ambiguous. The CDR3 contains 13 residues. The germline gives CDR1 KGHSH, CDR2 LQKENI. V was cut by 4 bases and J by 3 bases, with 9 bases left in between. The CDR3 reads CASSHNRDTEAFF. CDR3 nucleotide sequence: TGTGCCAGCTCACACAACCGGGACACTGAAGCTTTCTTT.

The J gene is TRBJ1-4, the V gene TRBV5-1, with a weak D call TRBD1 (5 bases). V shed 0 bases and J shed 0 bases, with 9 bases lying between them. This CDR3 spans 16 amino acids. Per germline, CDR1 SGHRS and CDR2 YFSETQ. The CDR3 bases are TGCGCCAGCAGCTTGGATGGGGCGTCAACTAATGAAAAACTGTTTTTT. It yields the protein CASSLDGASTNEKLFF. The full variable domain, with the rest looked up from reference TRBV5-1 and TRBJ1-4, is KAGVTQTPRYLIKTRGQQVTLSCSPISGHRSVSWYQQTPGQGLQFLFEYFSETQRNKGNFPGRFSGRQFSNSRSEMNVSTLELGDSALYLCASSLDGASTNEKLFFGSGTQLSVL.

The CDR3 loop is CASSSYRDRGSHEQYF. CDR3 DNA: TGTGCCAGCAGCTCGTACCGGGACAGGGGATCTCACGAGCAGTACTTC. V and J are TRBV7-6 and TRBJ2-7; 10 bases map to TRBD1. CDR1 and CDR2 (germline): SGHVS, FNYEAQ. The CDR3 is made up of 16 amino acids. Germline trimming cut 4 bases from V and 5 bases from J; bases unmatched to any gene: 11.

This chain connects TRBV24-1 to TRBJ1-2; D call uncertain. CDR1 is KGHDR and CDR2 is SFDVKD in the germline V gene. This CDR3 spans 14 amino acids. The V gene lost 4 bases and the J gene lost 7 bases, with 15 bases spanning the gap. In nucleotides, the CDR3 is TGTGCCACCAGTGACTCCGCCTTGGGAGCTGGCTACACCTTC. This encodes CATSDSALGAGYTF.